This T cell receptor (beta chain) was identified in a study of T cells in Graves' hyperthyroidism and ophthalmopathy (dated by TCRdb to about 2019). Study-level background: To identify TCR V-J signatures that set the groups apart, the researchers used a discovery cohort of about a hundred patients, made up of 43 with Graves' ophthalmopathy and some 55 with stable Graves' hyperthyroidism. In addition, the study compared T-cell repertoires in thyroid tissue and in blood from about 6 Graves' hyperthyroidism patients. According to the paper, TCR Vbeta CDR3 sequencing was carried out on about 140 peripheral blood samples, which came from more than 40 ophthalmopathy, approximately 72 hyperthyroidism and some 17 progressor patients. After blood sampling, hyperthyroidism patients were treated with methimazole at a starting dose of 30 mg daily, and ophthalmopathy patients were treated with high-dose intravenous methylprednisolone. Prospective prediction of ophthalmopathy was tested in an independent validation cohort of fewer than 20 hyperthyroidism patients and 17 patients who later progressed to ophthalmopathy. For training and testing, the 110 or so patients in the discovery cohort were randomly divided in a 7:3 ratio.

Amplification of TCR beta CDR3 regions was carried out from RNA transcripts. A first-round RT-PCR of the TCR CDR3 used the HTBI primer set with the Qiagen OneStep RT-PCR kit. A second multiplex PCR round built the libraries, followed by size selection and purification. Paired-end sequencing of the libraries was performed with 100 bp reads on an Illumina HiSeq2000. Per the authors' processing: SOAPnuke was used to process the raw data, throwing out any read that contained adapters or uncalled bases, had a mean Phred below 15, or lacked an exact constant-primer or identifier match. High-quality paired reads were merged using COPE v1.2.5, and each unique nucleotide sequence was defined as a clonotype. Clonotypes were aligned to IMGT TRBV, TRBD and TRBJ reference segments using MiTCR v1.1. Analysis was restricted to V-J combinations with a frequency above 0.0001, which covered approximately 99% of repertoires. The TCS score was defined as F50 (clonal expansion) divided by E x V (chaos), with BLOSUM62-based TCRdist calculated between CDR3 peptides within each V-J. Welch's t-statistics and random forest reduced just over 500 V-J features to 13, which were used in a naive Bayes classifier (R e1071). The similarity between thyroid and blood repertoires was quantified using the Morisita-Horn index. TCRdb took the public reads, trimmed them with fastp at Q25, ran MiXCR for clone calling and kept in-frame beta chains. Each CDR3 protein gets just one entry, which takes the most common genes and DNA from the rows behind it. TCRdb's processing, not the authors', yielded these V and J calls. For this sample there are 650,000 to 800,000 distinct CDR3 sequences; about 45% appear just once. The top ten hold under 8% of the sample.

Patients with uncontrolled infections, other autoimmune diseases, pregnancy or lactation were excluded. Diagnoses relied on clinical symptoms, serum thyroxine and TRAb, thyroid ultrasound and orbital computed tomography. Trizol reagent was used to extract total RNA, and RNA quality was then checked on an Agilent 2100 Bioanalyzer. This clonotype was counted between two and nine times. It lacks a known antigen. Base qualities are not recorded, but no much larger clone differs from it by a single base. Findings and caveats that apply to the study as a whole: A model built on a 13 V-J signature distinguished ophthalmopathy from stable hyperthyroidism, reaching about 88% sensitivity and around 81% specificity in cross-validation and 80%/75% in testing. Blood samples also contained most of the expanded thyroid clonotypes (frequency above 0.001), which suggests that blood repertoires may reflect thyroid immune responses. Sample size was not statistically predetermined, and blinding of investigators to group allocation was not performed. In validation, the model predicted progression to ophthalmopathy a median of approximately 6.3 months before onset, with over 55% sensitivity and roughly 73% specificity.

The junction carries 13 bases between V and J, which are trimmed by 0 bases and 5 bases respectively. Including the terminal cysteine and phenylalanine, the CDR3 comprises 15 residues. CDR3 DNA is the only sequence kept; it has 45 bases, read in frame from the first base. From a lookup of the germline V gene, CDR1 and CDR2 are MNHEY and SVGAGI. The sequence derives from an adult man with Graves' disease, either hyperthyroidism or ophthalmopathy (not recorded which). The V and J genes are TRBV6-5 and TRBJ1-2; matching of 6 bases hints at TRBD1 as the D gene. Sequenced material: peripheral blood or thyroid tissue (not recorded which). The CDR3: CASSYSGGGLYGYTF. The DNA sequence is as follows: TGTGCCAGCAGTTACTCGGGTGGGGGCCTATATGGCTACACCTTC.